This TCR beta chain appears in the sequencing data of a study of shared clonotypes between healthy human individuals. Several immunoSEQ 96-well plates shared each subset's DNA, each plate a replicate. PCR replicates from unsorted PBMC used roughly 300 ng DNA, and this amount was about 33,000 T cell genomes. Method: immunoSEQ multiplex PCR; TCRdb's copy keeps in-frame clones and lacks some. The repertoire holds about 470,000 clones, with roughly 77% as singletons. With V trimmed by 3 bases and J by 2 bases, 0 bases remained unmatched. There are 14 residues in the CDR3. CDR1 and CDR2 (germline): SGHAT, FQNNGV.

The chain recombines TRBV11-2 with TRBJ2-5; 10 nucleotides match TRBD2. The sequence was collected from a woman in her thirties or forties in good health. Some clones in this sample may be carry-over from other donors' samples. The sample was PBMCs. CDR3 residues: CASSLTSGQETQYF. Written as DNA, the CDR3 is TGTGCCAGCAGCTTGACTAGCGGGCAAGAGACCCAGTACTTC.